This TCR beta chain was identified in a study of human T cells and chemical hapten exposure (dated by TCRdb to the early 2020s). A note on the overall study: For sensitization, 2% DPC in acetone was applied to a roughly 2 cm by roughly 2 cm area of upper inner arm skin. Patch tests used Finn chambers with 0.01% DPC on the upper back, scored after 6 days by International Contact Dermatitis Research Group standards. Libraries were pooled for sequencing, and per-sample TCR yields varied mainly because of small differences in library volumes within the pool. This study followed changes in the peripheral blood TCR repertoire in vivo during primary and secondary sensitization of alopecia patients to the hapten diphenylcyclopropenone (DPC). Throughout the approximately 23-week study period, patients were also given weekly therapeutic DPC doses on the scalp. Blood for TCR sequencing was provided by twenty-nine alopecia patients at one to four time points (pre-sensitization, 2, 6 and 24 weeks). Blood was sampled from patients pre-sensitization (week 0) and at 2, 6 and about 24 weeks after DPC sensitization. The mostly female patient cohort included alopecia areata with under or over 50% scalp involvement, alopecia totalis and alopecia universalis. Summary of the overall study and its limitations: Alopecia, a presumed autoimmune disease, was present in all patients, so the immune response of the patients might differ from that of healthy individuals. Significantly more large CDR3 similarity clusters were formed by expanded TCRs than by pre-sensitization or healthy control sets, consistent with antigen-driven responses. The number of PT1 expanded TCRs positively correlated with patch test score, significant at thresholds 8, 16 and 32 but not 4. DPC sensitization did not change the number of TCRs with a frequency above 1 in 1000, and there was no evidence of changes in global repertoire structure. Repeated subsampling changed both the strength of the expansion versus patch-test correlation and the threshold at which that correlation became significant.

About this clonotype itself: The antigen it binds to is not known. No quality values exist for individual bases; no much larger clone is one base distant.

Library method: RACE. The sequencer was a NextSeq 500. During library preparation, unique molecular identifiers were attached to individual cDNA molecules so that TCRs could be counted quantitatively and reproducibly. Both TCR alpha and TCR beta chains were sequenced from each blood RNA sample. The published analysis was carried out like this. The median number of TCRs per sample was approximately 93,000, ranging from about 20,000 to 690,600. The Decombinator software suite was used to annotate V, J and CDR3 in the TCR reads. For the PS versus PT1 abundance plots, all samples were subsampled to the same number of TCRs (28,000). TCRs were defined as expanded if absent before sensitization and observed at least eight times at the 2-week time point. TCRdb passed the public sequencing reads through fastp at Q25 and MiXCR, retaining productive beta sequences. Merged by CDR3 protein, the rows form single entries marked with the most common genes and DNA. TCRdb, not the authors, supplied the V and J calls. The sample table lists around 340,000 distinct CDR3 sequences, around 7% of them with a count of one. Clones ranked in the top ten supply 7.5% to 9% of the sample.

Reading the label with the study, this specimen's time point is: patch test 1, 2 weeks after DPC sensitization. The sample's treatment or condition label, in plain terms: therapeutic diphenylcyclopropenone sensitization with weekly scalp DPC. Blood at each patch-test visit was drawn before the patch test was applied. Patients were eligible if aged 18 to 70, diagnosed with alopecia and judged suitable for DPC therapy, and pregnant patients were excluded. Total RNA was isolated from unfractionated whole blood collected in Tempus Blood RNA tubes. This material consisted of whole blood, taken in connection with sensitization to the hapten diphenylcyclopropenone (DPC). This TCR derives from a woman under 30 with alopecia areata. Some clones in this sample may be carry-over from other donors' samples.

In nucleotides, the sequence is TGTGCTAGTGGTTTGGTACCGCTTACTGGCGGCTACACCTTC. Translated, this gives CASGLVPLTGGYTF. The chain joins TRBV12-5 to TRBJ1-2, with no D gene named confidently. Trimming removed 0 bases from V and 8 bases from J, leaving 13 bases between the germline ends. CDR1 and CDR2 were assigned from the germline V gene as LGHNT and FRNRAP. The CDR3 contains 14 residues, cysteine and phenylalanine counted. The retained sequence is limited to the CDR3, 42 bases, with the frame set at the first base.